The next 5 T cell receptor beta chains were all read from a single sample in a study of T cells after posttransplantation cyclophosphamide. Methotrexate plus calcineurin inhibitor accompanied controls' myeloablative marrow transplants; sampling was 1 year later. Here immunoSEQ multiplex PCR was the method, and the copy in TCRdb shows in-frame clones only, minus some. The sample has 15,000 to 20,000 clones, roughly 85% seen once. This specimen was PBMCs, taken after allogeneic stem cell transplant with calcineurin inhibitor and methotrexate. These receptors all come from a female patient in her late teens or twenties who received an allogeneic stem cell transplant from an unrelated donor, was CMV-positive, and had acute and chronic GVHD. Some T cells may have come from the graft donor.

The chain links TRBV19 to TRBJ2-5; 8 nucleotides agree with TRBD1. The end of the DNA fits TRBJ2-7 better, so the J call may be wrong. The CDR3 spans 14 residues. Germline CDR1 reads LNHDA; CDR2 reads SQIVND (reference sequence). The CDR3 DNA reads as TGTGCCAGTAGCGCCGGGACAGGATACTACGAGCAGTACTTC. This encodes CASSAGTGYYEQYF.

This chain joins TRBV5-6 and TRBJ2-1, with TRBD1 as a possible D gene (6 bases). Germline loops: CDR1 SGHDT, CDR2 YYEEEE. Trimming took off 0 bases at V and 3 bases at J, with 10 bases between the two ends. The CDR3 runs to 15 residues. CDR3 nucleotides: TGTGCCAGCAGCTTGGCACAGGGCGGCTACAATGAGCAGTTCTTC. Encoded protein: CASSLAQGGYNEQFF.

This clone was counted a single time. The chain carries TRBV19 and TRBJ2-1; possible D gene TRBD2, 7 bases. Trimming took off 9 bases at V and 5 bases at J, with 26 bases between the two ends. CDR3 length: 17 amino acids. Germline V CDR1 and CDR2: LNHDA, SQIVND (reference sequence). CDR3 sequence (DNA): TGTGCCAGCCGCCCGTCCTGGGGGCGGGAGAAGGACAATGAGCAGTTCTTC. Its translation is CASRPSWGREKDNEQFF.

The chain combines TRBV29-1 with TRBJ2-1; no reliable D call. This CDR3 is 13 amino acids long. Germline CDR1 and CDR2: SQVTM and ANQGSEA. V was trimmed by 0 bases and J by 7 bases, leaving 10 bases between them. The DNA for the CDR3 is TGCAGCGTTGAAGAGGCGGAGCGAAATGAGCAGTTCTTC. Translated, it gives CSVEEAERNEQFF.

The chain joins TRBV5-1 to TRBJ1-1; the D gene is possibly TRBD1 (6 bases). The germline V and J ends were trimmed by 1 base and 4 bases, with 11 bases remaining between them. The germline CDR1 and CDR2 sequences are SGHRS and YFSETQ. This CDR3 has 14 amino acids. CDR3 residues: CASSLRGGPTEAFF. As DNA, the CDR3 is TGCGCCAGCAGCTTGAGGGGGGGGCCCACTGAAGCTTTCTTT.